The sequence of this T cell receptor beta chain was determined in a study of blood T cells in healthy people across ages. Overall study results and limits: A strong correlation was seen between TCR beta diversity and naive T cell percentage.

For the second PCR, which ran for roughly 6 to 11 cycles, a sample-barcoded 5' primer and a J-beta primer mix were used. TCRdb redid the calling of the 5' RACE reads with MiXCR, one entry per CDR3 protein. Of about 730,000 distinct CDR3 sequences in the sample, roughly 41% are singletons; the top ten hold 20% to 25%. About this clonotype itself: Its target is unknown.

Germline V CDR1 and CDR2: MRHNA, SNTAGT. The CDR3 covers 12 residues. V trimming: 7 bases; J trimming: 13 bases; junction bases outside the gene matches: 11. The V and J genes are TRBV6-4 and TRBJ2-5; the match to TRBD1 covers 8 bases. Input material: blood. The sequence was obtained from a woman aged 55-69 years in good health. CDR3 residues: CASTRTGLERYF. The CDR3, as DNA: TGTGCCAGCACACGGACAGGGTTAGAGCGGTACTTC.